This T cell receptor beta chain derives from a study of blood T cell repertoires in COVID-19. Study at large: Sample material is recorded as cDNA or gDNA derived from T cells, B-cell-depleted T cells, or PBMCs.

Libraries were prepared by immunoSEQ multiplex PCR; TCRdb keeps only in-frame clonotypes and omits some of them. The data hold around 300,000 clones, with approximately 83% observed a single time. This CDR3 comprises 15 residues. Per the germline V gene, CDR1 is GTSNPN and CDR2 is SVGIG (reference sequence). V shed 5 bases, J shed 1 base, and the junction held 8 bases outside the gene matches. Sequences were obtained from peripheral blood. The chain carries TRBV30 and TRBJ2-7; 10 bases are shared with TRBD1. This receptor was taken from a woman aged 70-85 years with acute or convalescent COVID-19. Here the CDR3 reads CAWAPGQGSSYEQYF. The CDR3 nucleotides are TGTGCCTGGGCCCCGGGACAGGGGAGTTCCTACGAGCAGTACTTC.